Listed below are T cell receptor beta chains from one sample, sequenced in a study of cytomegalovirus exposure and HLA in healthy donors. TCRdb's table, derived via immunoSEQ multiplex PCR, lists solely in-frame clones and lacks some. The sample lists fewer than 200,000 clones; 79% were seen once. Sequencing was done on a sample of PBMCs. The source is a woman aged 35 to 49 in good health and CMV-seronegative. Each CDR3 is given with its conserved first and last residue. The D gene is left open where the match is weak. The size field is filled for only some rows; it gives once, few, many or a size class.

J gene: TRBJ2-2
D gene: NA
V gene: TRBV19
clone size: NA
CDR3 DNA: TGTGCCAGTAGTACTTGGCGGGAGCTGTTTTTT
CDR3 protein: CASSTWRELFF

J gene: TRBJ2-1
D gene: TRBD2
V gene: TRBV5-1
clone size: NA
CDR3 DNA: TGCGCCAGCACCCTCCCGCTGGGAGTAGCGGGGAACAATGAGCAGTTCTTC
CDR3 protein: CASTLPLGVAGNNEQFF

J gene: TRBJ1-5
D gene: TRBD1
V gene: TRBV5-1
clone size: NA
CDR3 DNA: TGCGCCAGCAGCTCGACAGGGTTGAGCAATCAGCCCCAGCATTTT
CDR3 protein: CASSSTGLSNQPQHF

J gene: TRBJ2-7
D gene: TRBD1
V gene: TRBV9
clone size: NA
CDR3 DNA: TGTGCCAGCTCCCCTGGACAGGACTACGAGCAGTACTTC
CDR3 protein: CASSPGQDYEQYF

J gene: TRBJ2-1
D gene: TRBD2
V gene: TRBV4-1
clone size: NA
CDR3 DNA: TGCGCCAGCAGCACTAGCGGGAGAAAGGTGGATGAGCAGTTCTTC
CDR3 protein: CASSTSGRKVDEQFF

J gene: TRBJ2-7
D gene: TRBD2
V gene: TRBV4-1
clone size: once
CDR3 DNA: TGCGCCAGCAGCCGCGGGGGTCCGGGAGACGAGCAGTACTTC
CDR3 protein: CASSRGGPGDEQYF

J gene: TRBJ2-3
D gene: TRBD2
V gene: TRBV28
clone size: NA
CDR3 DNA: TGTGCCAGCAGGGAGGGACTACGCACAGATACGCAGTATTTT
CDR3 protein: CASREGLRTDTQYF

J gene: TRBJ2-2
D gene: TRBD2
V gene: TRBV7-9
clone size: NA
CDR3 DNA: TGTGCCACTCGACTAGCGGGGGACGGGGAGCTGTTTTTT
CDR3 protein: CATRLAGDGELFF

J gene: TRBJ2-3
D gene: TRBD2
V gene: TRBV5-5
clone size: few
CDR3 DNA: TGTGCCAGCAGCGCCGGACTAGCGGGTATTACAGATACGCAGTATTTT
CDR3 protein: CASSAGLAGITDTQYF

J gene: TRBJ2-7
D gene: NA
V gene: TRBV2
clone size: NA
CDR3 DNA: TGTGCCAGCAAGGGGGGGTCACGGAATTACGAGCAGTACTTC
CDR3 protein: CASKGGSRNYEQYF

J gene: TRBJ2-7
D gene: TRBD2
V gene: TRBV7-2
clone size: NA
CDR3 DNA: TGTGCCAGCAGCACTAGCGGTTTCTCCTACGAGCAGTACTTC
CDR3 protein: CASSTSGFSYEQYF

J gene: TRBJ2-1
D gene: TRBD1
V gene: TRBV4-1
clone size: NA
CDR3 DNA: TGCGCCAGCAGCCACAAACGGACAGGGACGAGCGTTGAGCAGTTCTTC
CDR3 protein: CASSHKRTGTSVEQFF

J gene: TRBJ1-5
D gene: NA
V gene: TRBV10-2
clone size: NA
CDR3 DNA: TGCGCCAGCAGTGAGTATCAGGCAGGCGGCAATCAGCCCCAGCATTTT
CDR3 protein: CASSEYQAGGNQPQHF

J gene: TRBJ1-4
D gene: TRBD1
V gene: TRBV6-6
clone size: few
CDR3 DNA: TGTGCCAGCAGCATCCCACAGGGGATGAATGAAAAACTGTTTTTT
CDR3 protein: CASSIPQGMNEKLFF

J gene: TRBJ2-7
D gene: TRBD1
V gene: TRBV27
clone size: NA
CDR3 DNA: TGTGCCAGCAGTGCACAGGGGGCGGCCGAGCAGTACTTC
CDR3 protein: CASSAQGAAEQYF

J gene: TRBJ2-6
D gene: TRBD1
V gene: TRBV23-1
clone size: NA
CDR3 DNA: TGCGCCAGCAGTCCCTTCGAGGCCCAGGGGGCTACCGGGGCCAACGTCCTGACTTTC
CDR3 protein: CASSPFEAQGATGANVLTF

J gene: TRBJ2-5
D gene: TRBD1
V gene: TRBV30
clone size: NA
CDR3 DNA: TGTGCCTGGGACAGGGCTCAAGAGACCCAGTACTTC
CDR3 protein: CAWDRAQETQYF

J gene: TRBJ1-4
D gene: TRBD1
V gene: TRBV5-1
clone size: NA
CDR3 DNA: TGCGCCAGCAGCTTGGCCGGGACAGGAAAGGAAAAACTGTTTTTT
CDR3 protein: CASSLAGTGKEKLFF

J gene: TRBJ2-1
D gene: TRBD2
V gene: TRBV27
clone size: NA
CDR3 DNA: TGTGCCAGCAGTTTTTTTTTCGGCGGGAGTAACTTTTTCCATGAGCAGTTCTTC
CDR3 protein: CASSFFFGGSNFFHEQFF

J gene: TRBJ2-1
D gene: TRBD2
V gene: TRBV7-9
clone size: NA
CDR3 DNA: TGTGCCAGCAGCCAGGGACTAGCAAAGCCTAATGAGCAGTTCTTC
CDR3 protein: CASSQGLAKPNEQFF

J gene: TRBJ2-2
D gene: TRBD1
V gene: TRBV27
clone size: NA
CDR3 DNA: TGTGCCAGCAGCCCTGTTCGGACAGGGACGAACACCGGGGAGCTGTTTTTT
CDR3 protein: CASSPVRTGTNTGELFF

J gene: TRBJ1-1
D gene: NA
V gene: TRBV5-1
clone size: NA
CDR3 DNA: TGCGCCAGCAGCGCGCAGGCTAACACTGAAGCTTTCTTT
CDR3 protein: CASSAQANTEAFF

J gene: TRBJ2-5
D gene: TRBD1
V gene: TRBV18
clone size: NA
CDR3 DNA: TGTGCCAGCTCAACTGACCCCGGGACAGCTTTCCAAGAGACCCAGTACTTC
CDR3 protein: CASSTDPGTAFQETQYF

J gene: TRBJ1-1
D gene: NA
V gene: TRBV6-6
clone size: NA
CDR3 DNA: TGTGCCAGCAGTTACTCCGGGGGTACGAACACTGAAGCTTTCTTT
CDR3 protein: CASSYSGGTNTEAFF

J gene: TRBJ2-2
D gene: NA
V gene: TRBV18
clone size: NA
CDR3 DNA: TGTGCCAGCTCGACGACTAGATCCACCGGGGAGCTGTTTTTT
CDR3 protein: CASSTTRSTGELFF

J gene: TRBJ2-2
D gene: TRBD2
V gene: TRBV9
clone size: NA
CDR3 DNA: TGTGCCAGCAGCACCCCTAGCGGGAGTTACACCGGGGAGCTGTTTTTT
CDR3 protein: CASSTPSGSYTGELFF

J gene: TRBJ1-4
D gene: TRBD1
V gene: TRBV2
clone size: few
CDR3 DNA: TGTGCCAGCAGTTGGACAGGGGATGAAAAACTGTTTTTT
CDR3 protein: CASSWTGDEKLFF

J gene: TRBJ2-7
D gene: NA
V gene: TRBV6-1
clone size: NA
CDR3 DNA: TGTGCCAGCAGTGAACCCATGACATTAACAATGAGCTCCTACGAGCAGTACTTC
CDR3 protein: CASSEPMTLTMSSYEQYF

J gene: TRBJ2-5
D gene: NA
V gene: TRBV29-1
clone size: NA
CDR3 DNA: TGCAGCGTTTTGACAGGACAAGAGACCCAGTACTTC
CDR3 protein: CSVLTGQETQYF

J gene: TRBJ2-7
D gene: TRBD1
V gene: TRBV9
clone size: NA
CDR3 DNA: TGTGCCAGCACACCGGGACAGGGGATTTCCGAGCAGTACTTC
CDR3 protein: CASTPGQGISEQYF

J gene: TRBJ2-3
D gene: TRBD1
V gene: TRBV7-9
clone size: NA
CDR3 DNA: TGTTCCAGCAGCTTATCGCGGACAGGGGGCTCAGATACGCAGTATTTT
CDR3 protein: CSSSLSRTGGSDTQYF

J gene: TRBJ1-2
D gene: TRBD1
V gene: TRBV5-8
clone size: NA
CDR3 DNA: TGTGCCAGCAGCCTACAGGGGAGGACTAACTATGGCTACACCTTC
CDR3 protein: CASSLQGRTNYGYTF

J gene: TRBJ1-4
D gene: TRBD1
V gene: TRBV18
clone size: NA
CDR3 DNA: TGTGCCAGCTCACGGCCAGGGGGAAATAATGAAAAACTGTTTTTT
CDR3 protein: CASSRPGGNNEKLFF

J gene: TRBJ1-5
D gene: NA
V gene: TRBV28
clone size: NA
CDR3 DNA: TGTGCCAGCAGTTTCGCGGGGACCCCCAATCAGCCCCAGCATTTT
CDR3 protein: CASSFAGTPNQPQHF

J gene: TRBJ1-4
D gene: NA
V gene: TRBV11-3
clone size: NA
CDR3 DNA: TGTGCCAGCAGCTTTGCCCCGGGAGCCAATGAAAAACTGTTTTTT
CDR3 protein: CASSFAPGANEKLFF

J gene: TRBJ1-2
D gene: NA
V gene: TRBV4-1
clone size: few
CDR3 DNA: TGCGCCAGCAGCCCGGGGGGGGAGGCGGTTACTACTAACTATGGCTACACCTTC
CDR3 protein: CASSPGGEAVTTNYGYTF

J gene: TRBJ1-2
D gene: NA
V gene: TRBV27
clone size: NA
CDR3 DNA: TGTGCCAGCACCTTGACTGGTCCGGATAAAACTAACTATGGCTACACCTTC
CDR3 protein: CASTLTGPDKTNYGYTF

J gene: TRBJ1-4
D gene: NA
V gene: TRBV30
clone size: NA
CDR3 DNA: TGTGCCTGGAGTGTCCCGGGTAAAGAGGAAAAACTGTTTTTT
CDR3 protein: CAWSVPGKEEKLFF

J gene: TRBJ1-2
D gene: NA
V gene: TRBV5-1
clone size: NA
CDR3 DNA: TGCGCCAGCAGCTATTCAGAAACTAACTATGGCTACACCTTC
CDR3 protein: CASSYSETNYGYTF